Listed below are T cell receptor beta chains from one sample, sequenced in a study of shared clonotypes between healthy human individuals. Measured with immunoSEQ multiplex PCR; TCRdb has only the in-frame clones, and not every one. The data contain roughly 2 million clones, approximately 96% of them singletons. The sequencing sample was made of naive CD4+ T cells sorted from blood. The receptors were gathered from a man between 18 and 29 years old in good health. The CDR3 runs from the conserved cysteine through the conserved F or W. A D gene is named only where the DNA matches it firmly. Clone size, where shown, is once, few, many, or a class for clones that have expanded.

TRBV5-1	TRBJ2-5	-	-	CASMLAGDSRQETQYF	TGCGCCAGCATGTTGGCAGGGGACTCCAGACAAGAGACCCAGTACTTC
TRBV6-6	TRBJ1-1	-	TRBD1	CASRGTDRGFVAEAFF	TGTGCCAGCAGAGGGACGGACAGGGGGTTTGTCGCGGAAGCTTTCTTT
TRBV6-1	TRBJ1-3	-	-	CASETGSGNTIYF	TGTGCCAGCGAGACGGGCTCTGGAAACACCATATATTTT
TRBV21-1	TRBJ2-1	once	-	CASSKGQGKWDNEQFF	TGTGCCAGCAGCAAAGGACAGGGTAAATGGGACAATGAGCAGTTCTTC
TRBV6-6	TRBJ2-7	-	-	CASSFSPLGAYEQYF	TGTGCCAGCAGTTTCTCTCCTCTAGGGGCCTACGAGCAGTACTTC
TRBV25-1	TRBJ2-1	-	-	CASSEPLGGMSSYNEQFF	TGTGCCAGCAGTGAACCATTGGGTGGGATGAGCTCCTACAATGAGCAGTTCTTC
TRBV5-1	TRBJ1-2	-	TRBD1	CASSSSDRVGDYGYTF	TGCGCCAGCAGCTCATCGGACAGGGTGGGAGACTATGGCTACACCTTC
TRBV20-1	TRBJ2-3	-	-	CSAGLRAQYF	TGCAGTGCTGGCCTCCGGGCGCAGTATTTT
TRBV7-8	TRBJ2-7	-	-	CASSLGAYEQYF	TGTGCCAGCAGCTTAGGTGCCTACGAGCAGTACTTC
TRBV28	TRBJ2-5	-	-	CASSSKGRTGVQTQYF	TGTGCCAGCAGTTCGAAGGGACGCACTGGAGTACAGACCCAGTACTTC
TRBV5-1	TRBJ1-6	-	-	CASSFGVLDSPLHF	TGCGCCAGCAGCTTTGGGGTTTTGGATTCACCCCTCCACTTT
TRBV11-2	TRBJ2-5	-	-	CASSPLQGTGPRTQYF	TGTGCCAGCAGCCCTCTACAGGGTACTGGTCCGCGGACCCAGTACTTC
TRBV27	TRBJ2-1	-	-	CASSQPTESREQFF	TGTGCCAGCAGTCAACCTACAGAGTCTCGTGAGCAGTTCTTC
TRBV29-1	TRBJ2-3	-	-	CSVVVPGRKTDTQYF	TGCAGCGTTGTAGTTCCAGGGAGGAAAACAGATACGCAGTATTTT
TRBV9	TRBJ2-1	-	TRBD1	CASSVATGGQGTYNEQFF	TGTGCCAGCAGCGTAGCTACAGGAGGACAGGGGACCTACAATGAGCAGTTCTTC
TRBV23-1	TRBJ1-2	-	TRBD1	CASSHRTGYPNYGYTF	TGCGCCAGCAGTCACCGGACAGGGTATCCTAACTATGGCTACACCTTC
TRBV6-4	TRBJ2-5	-	TRBD2	CASSEQPGLARETQYF	TGTGCCAGCAGTGAACAACCGGGACTAGCACGAGAGACCCAGTACTTC
TRBV6-5	TRBJ1-5	-	TRBD1	CASSRTGQNQPQHF	TGTGCCAGCAGTCGGACAGGGCAGAATCAGCCCCAGCATTTT
TRBV6-1	TRBJ2-5	once	-	CASPWVIRETQYF	TGTGCCAGCCCCTGGGTCATCCGGGAGACCCAGTACTTC
TRBV6-5	TRBJ2-5	-	-	CASSIFGTTETQYF	TGTGCCAGCTCCATTTTCGGGACAACAGAGACCCAGTACTTC
TRBV6-6	TRBJ2-7	-	TRBD2	CASSQTSGSSYEQYF	TGTGCCAGCAGTCAGACTAGCGGTAGCTCCTACGAGCAGTACTTC
TRBV28	TRBJ2-5	-	TRBD2	CASSRPGTTETQYF	TGTGCCAGCAGCCGTCCCGGGACTACCGAGACCCAGTACTTC
TRBV5-1	TRBJ2-5	-	TRBD2	CASSLAAGVGGQETQYF	TGCGCCAGCAGCTTGGCAGCGGGAGTTGGGGGACAAGAGACCCAGTACTTC
TRBV6-1	TRBJ1-4	-	-	CASSEAGYGEKLFF	TGTGCCAGCAGTGAAGCGGGGTACGGTGAAAAACTGTTTTTT
TRBV4-3	TRBJ2-3	-	TRBD2	CASSQERGGRSTDTQYF	TGCGCCAGCAGCCAAGAACGGGGCGGGAGGAGCACAGATACGCAGTATTTT
TRBV6-5	TRBJ1-6	-	-	CASSYSGSPLHF	TGTGCCAGCAGTTACTCTGGGTCACCCCTCCACTTT
TRBV14	TRBJ1-6	-	TRBD1	CASSQGTGYNSPLHF	TGTGCCAGCAGCCAAGGGACAGGGTATAATTCACCCCTCCACTTT
TRBV5-1	TRBJ1-4	once	-	CASSAVSEKLFF	TGCGCCAGCAGCGCAGTCAGCGAAAAACTGTTTTTT
TRBV25-1	TRBJ1-4	-	-	CASSEFKSSTNEKLFF	TGTGCCAGCAGTGAATTCAAGTCCTCAACTAATGAAAAACTGTTTTTT
TRBV6-5	TRBJ2-5	-	TRBD2	CASSYLGSGGRETQYF	TGTGCCAGCAGTTATCTTGGTAGCGGGGGCAGGGAGACCCAGTACTTC
TRBV4-3	TRBJ2-7	-	-	CASSQDTGREQYF	TGCGCCAGCAGCCAAGATACAGGGCGCGAGCAGTACTTC
TRBV28	TRBJ1-6	-	TRBD1	CATRGTGDNSPLHF	TGTGCCACTCGAGGGACAGGGGATAATTCACCCCTCCACTTT
TRBV6-5	TRBJ2-2	-	-	CASSFGRENTGELFF	TGTGCCAGCAGTTTCGGGCGGGAGAACACCGGGGAGCTGTTTTTT
TRBV10-1	TRBJ2-5	-	TRBD2	CASSTGTRPQETQYF	TGCGCCAGCAGCACCGGGACTAGGCCCCAAGAGACCCAGTACTTC
TRBV5-4	TRBJ2-2	-	-	CASSLAGRPGELFF	TGTGCCAGCAGCTTGGCCGGTAGGCCCGGGGAGCTGTTTTTT
TRBV6-5	TRBJ2-7	-	-	CASSWDASYEQYF	TGTGCCAGCAGTTGGGACGCCTCCTACGAGCAGTACTTC
TRBV5-8	TRBJ2-5	-	-	CASRLEGGETQYF	TGTGCCAGCAGATTAGAAGGGGGAGAGACCCAGTACTTC
TRBV19	TRBJ2-3	-	TRBD2	CASTGGDRTDTQYF	TGTGCCAGTACGGGGGGAGACCGCACAGATACGCAGTATTTT
TRBV7-7	TRBJ2-5	once	-	CASSLGQRYQETQYF	TGTGCTAGCAGCTTAGGGCAAAGATACCAAGAGACCCAGTACTTC
TRBV5-4	TRBJ2-3	-	TRBD2	CASSSPGGGRDTQYF	TGTGCCAGCAGCTCCCCCGGGGGGGGGCGGGATACGCAGTATTTT
TRBV10-3	TRBJ1-2	few	TRBD1	CAISGDSYGYTF	TGTGCCATCAGTGGGGACAGTTATGGCTACACCTTC
TRBV4-1	TRBJ1-4	-	-	CASSQDSPTTEKLFF	TGCGCCAGCAGCCAAGATTCTCCTACGACAGAAAAACTGTTTTTT
TRBV10-3	TRBJ1-6	-	-	CAISETSSYNSPLHF	TGTGCCATCAGTGAAACGAGCTCCTATAATTCACCCCTCCACTTT
TRBV7-2	TRBJ2-7	-	TRBD2	CASSLVPLGTSGSYEQYF	TGTGCCAGCAGCTTAGTCCCCCTGGGGACTAGCGGGAGTTACGAGCAGTACTTC
TRBV10-3	TRBJ2-7	-	-	CAIREGSQRNEQYF	TGTGCCATCAGAGAGGGGTCTCAACGAAACGAGCAGTACTTC
TRBV7-2	TRBJ2-7	-	TRBD2	CASSRDGGESSYEQYF	TGTGCCAGCAGCCGGGACGGGGGGGAGAGCTCCTACGAGCAGTACTTC
TRBV11-2	TRBJ2-7	-	TRBD1	CASSHGTVGEQYF	TGTGCCAGCAGCCACGGGACAGTTGGCGAGCAGTACTTC
TRBV5-6	TRBJ1-5	-	TRBD1	CASSFTGGGNQPQHF	TGTGCCAGCAGCTTTACAGGGGGCGGCAATCAGCCCCAGCATTTT
TRBV4-3	TRBJ1-1	-	TRBD1	CASSRGQGMNTEAFF	TGCGCCAGCAGTAGAGGACAGGGAATGAACACTGAAGCTTTCTTT
TRBV5-4	TRBJ2-5	-	-	CASSLAQEAQYF	TGTGCCAGCAGCTTGGCACAAGAGGCCCAGTACTTC
TRBV18	TRBJ1-2	-	TRBD1	CASSPGQGISYGYTF	TGTGCCAGCTCACCGGGACAGGGGATAAGCTATGGCTACACCTTC